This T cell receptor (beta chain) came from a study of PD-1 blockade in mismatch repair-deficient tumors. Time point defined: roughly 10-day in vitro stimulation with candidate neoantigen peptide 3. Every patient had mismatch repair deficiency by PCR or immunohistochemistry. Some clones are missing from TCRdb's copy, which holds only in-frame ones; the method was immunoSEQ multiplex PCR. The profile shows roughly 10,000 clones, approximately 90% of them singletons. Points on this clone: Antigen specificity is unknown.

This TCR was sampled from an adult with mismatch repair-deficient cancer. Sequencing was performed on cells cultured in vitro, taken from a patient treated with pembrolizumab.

DNA of the CDR3: TGTGCCAGCAACGTGGCGGACAATGAGCAGTTCTTC. It codes for CASNVADNEQFF. The chain links TRBV2 to TRBJ2-1, with no clear D. Trimming pared 7 bases from V and 5 bases from J, leaving 9 bases between. The CDR3 extends over 12 amino acids. Germline lookup yields CDR1 SNHLY and CDR2 FYNNEI.